The 25 T cell receptor beta chains presented below share a single source sample, sequenced in a study of T cell responses to AZD1222 COVID-19 vaccine (dated by TCRdb to the early 2020s). This specimen's time point label, interpreted: baseline before first vaccination. Receptor amplification or capture employed the immunoSEQ multiplex PCR assay. This is the immuneACCESS table as TCRdb keeps it, with only in-frame sequences that have V and J called. A part of the clones is gone; compared with another copy, unresolved V genes explain less than half, and the rest is unexplained. The sample table holds 95,000 to 150,000 clones, of which around 86% were seen once. The top ten hold roughly 1.2% of the sample. The sample was peripheral blood, taken on day 0 of AZD1222 vaccination. Every receptor here comes from an adult in good health.

The V and J genes are TRBV6-1 and TRBJ1-1; D perhaps matches TRBD1 (6 bases). CDR3 length: 14 amino acids. Trimming stripped 2 bases from V and 4 bases from J, with 11 bases between. Per germline, CDR1 MNHNS and CDR2 SASEGT. The CDR3 is CASSEPAGATEAFF. The CDR3 nucleotides are TGTGCCAGCAGTGAACCGGCAGGGGCCACTGAAGCTTTCTTT.

The J gene is TRBJ2-7, the V gene TRBV7-9, with D maybe TRBD2 (5 bases). Germline CDR1 and CDR2: SEHNR and FQNEAQ (reference sequence). The CDR3 has 11 residues. Trimming took 1 base from V and 7 from J, leaving 5 bases between them. The CDR3 nucleotides read TGTGCCAGCAGCTTAGGGAGGGAGCAGTACTTC. It yields the protein CASSLGREQYF.

The CDR3 here is CASSQGGQGLLAGANVLTF. For the CDR3, the DNA is TGTGCCAGCAGCCAAGGGGGACAGGGGCTTTTGGCTGGGGCCAACGTCCTGACTTTC. The rearrangement links TRBV3-1 (or the pseudogene TRBV3-2) to TRBJ2-6, with 10 bases matching TRBD1. This CDR3 comprises 19 residues. Germline CDR1 and CDR2: LGHDT and YNNKEL (reference sequence). The junction had 8 bases not matched to a gene; V was cut back by 1 base and J by 2 bases.

The chain joins TRBV15 to TRBJ1-3; D is unresolved. Germline CDR1 LNHNV, CDR2 YYDKDF (reference sequence). Deletions cut 1 base from V and 0 bases from J, with 10 bases between. The CDR3 spans 16 residues. As DNA, the CDR3 is TGTGCCACCAGCAGAGTAGGACGGCTCTCTGGAAACACCATATATTTT. Protein sequence: CATSRVGRLSGNTIYF.

This chain joins TRBV3-1 (or the pseudogene TRBV3-2) and TRBJ1-2; tentatively, D is TRBD1 (5 bases). The CDR3 contains 14 residues. V was shortened by 5 bases and J by 0 bases, with 10 bases between the two germline ends. Germline values: CDR1 LGHDT, CDR2 YNNKEL (reference sequence). The CDR3 DNA reads TGTGCCAGCAGCGGACGAGGGGCTAACTATGGCTACACCTTC. Residues: CASSGRGANYGYTF.

The rearrangement links TRBV6-5 to TRBJ1-1; D not certain. The CDR3 covers 15 residues. In germline, CDR1 is MNHEY, CDR2 SVGAGI. The V end was cut by 6 bases, the J end by 5 bases, with 19 bases between. The CDR3 is CASRPLDAVGTEAFF. The CDR3 DNA sequence: TGTGCCAGCAGGCCTTTAGATGCGGTAGGGACTGAAGCTTTCTTT.

This rearrangement joins TRBV12-5 to TRBJ2-2; the match to TRBD2 covers 7 bases. After removal of 1 base from V and 6 bases from J, the junction contained 5 bases not matched to a gene. CDR1 is LGHNT, CDR2 FRNRAP, per germline. This CDR3 has 15 residues. The CDR3 region has the DNA TGTGCTAGTGGTTTGGAACTAGCGTCCGCCGGGGAGCTGTTTTTT. Amino acids: CASGLELASAGELFF.

The rearrangement links TRBV27 to TRBJ1-5, with D uncertain. The germline gives CDR1 MNHEY, CDR2 SMNVEV (reference sequence). The CDR3 loop spans 13 amino acids. The V end was cut by 5 bases, the J end by 5 bases, with 10 bases between. DNA of the CDR3: TGTGCCAGCAGTCCCGGACGGTATCAGCCCCAGCATTTT. Translating gives CASSPGRYQPQHF.

The CDR3 sequence: CASSLGGYVGYTF. The CDR3 DNA sequence: TGTGCCAGCAGCTTAGGCGGCTACGTGGGCTACACCTTC. The chain combines TRBV7-9 with TRBJ1-2, with D unclear. The CDR3 loop spans 13 amino acids. V was trimmed by 1 base and J by 8 bases, leaving 11 bases between them. The germline CDR1 and CDR2 sequences are SEHNR and FQNEAQ (reference sequence).

The rearrangement uses TRBV7-6 and TRBJ2-7, with D possibly TRBD2 on 6 matching bases. The CDR3 sequence is 15 residues long. Germline values: CDR1 SGHVS, CDR2 FNYEAQ. Trimming shortened V by 1 base and J by 3 bases, and 13 bases separated the two germline ends. Written as DNA, the CDR3 is TGTGCCAGCAGCTTAGGGGGAGCGGGCGGCTACGAGCAGTACTTC. It codes for CASSLGGAGGYEQYF.

The V and J genes are TRBV7-2 and TRBJ2-1; D gene ambiguous. Germline V gene data show CDR1 as SGHTA and CDR2 as FQGNSA. The ends were cut back, 1 base at V and 5 bases at J, with 9 bases in the middle. This CDR3 spans 14 amino acids. The DNA for the CDR3 is TGTGCCAGCAGCTTAGGCTTCAGAGACAATGAGCAGTTCTTC. Translated: CASSLGFRDNEQFF. Full variable domain (rest looked up from reference TRBV7-2 and TRBJ2-1): GAGVSQSPSNKVTEKGKDVELRCDPISGHTALYWYRQSLGQGLEFLIYFQGNSAPDKSGLPSDRFSAERTGGSVSTLTIQRTQQEDSAVYLCASSLGFRDNEQFFGPGTRLTVL.

V usage is TRBV30 and J usage is TRBJ2-3; tentative D call: TRBD2 (7 bases). CDR3 size: 11 residues. Trimming took 5 bases from V and 6 from J, leaving 9 bases between them. From germline, CDR1 is GTSNPN and CDR2 SVGIG (reference sequence). DNA of the CDR3: TGTGCCTGGGGGAGGGGGGATACGCAGTATTTT. It specifies CAWGRGDTQYF.

V usage is TRBV27 and J usage is TRBJ2-7; maybe TRBD1 (5 bases). CDR3 length: 13 amino acids. Germline V gene sequence: CDR1 MNHEY, CDR2 SMNVEV (reference sequence). V lost 2 bases, J lost 6 bases, and 11 bases lay in between. CDR3 residues: CASSLTGVSEQYF. The CDR3 region has the DNA TGTGCCAGCAGTTTAACAGGAGTAAGCGAGCAGTACTTC.

The J gene is TRBJ2-1, the V gene TRBV19, with a possible D match to TRBD1 (6 bases). The CDR3 is 14 amino acids. Germline CDR1 reads LNHDA; CDR2 reads SQIVND (reference sequence). V gave up 2 bases and J gave up 4 bases, with 9 bases separating them. CDR3 in amino acids: CASSIRGSYNEQFF. The CDR3 DNA is TGTGCCAGTAGTATAAGGGGGTCTTACAATGAGCAGTTCTTC.

CDR3 in amino acids: CASSVAAGYGYTF. DNA for the CDR3: TGTGCCAGCAGCGTAGCTGCGGGCTATGGCTACACCTTC. The V gene is TRBV3-1 (or the pseudogene TRBV3-2), the J gene TRBJ1-2; D is ambiguous. CDR1 is LGHDT and CDR2 is YNNKEL in the germline V gene (reference sequence). The CDR3 spans 13 residues. Trimming pared 5 bases from V and 4 bases from J, leaving 11 bases between.

As to this clone: Relative to the germline gene, one junction end is altered; a read error may explain this. V and J are TRBV6-2 or TRBV6-3 and TRBJ1-2; 7 nucleotides line up with TRBD1. Germline values: CDR1 MNHEY, CDR2 SVGEGT. The CDR3 has 13 amino acids. CDR3 residues: CASSAGTDYGYTF. The CDR3 DNA reads TGTGCCAGCAGTGCCGGGACAGACTACGGCTACACCTTC.

The rearrangement uses TRBV5-4 and TRBJ1-1, with 8 bases matching TRBD1. J was trimmed by 5 bases and V by 0 bases; bases with no gene match: 9. From germline, CDR1 is SGHNT and CDR2 YYREEE (reference sequence). The CDR3 loop spans 16 amino acids. The CDR3 sequence is CASSLASGGVGTEAFF. As DNA, the CDR3 is TGTGCCAGCAGCTTGGCTTCAGGGGGCGTGGGGACTGAAGCTTTCTTT.

The V and J genes are TRBV9 and TRBJ1-3; D is possibly TRBD1 (6 bases). V lost 6 bases to trimming and J lost 1 base, with 8 bases between them. The CDR3 length is 13 residues. Germline V lookup: CDR1 SGDLS, CDR2 YYNGEE. Here the CDR3 DNA reads TGTGCCAGCAAAGGGGGATCTGGAAACACCATATATTTT. It codes for CASKGGSGNTIYF.

The chain uses TRBV27 and TRBJ1-2; tentative D call: TRBD1 (6 bases). Germline V CDR1 and CDR2: MNHEY, SMNVEV (reference sequence). The CDR3 is made up of 16 amino acids. The germline V and J ends were trimmed by 5 bases and 5 bases, with 21 bases remaining between them. The CDR3 bases are TGTGCCAGCAGTCCGATGACAGGCAACCCTTCTTATGGCTACACCTTC. Amino acid sequence: CASSPMTGNPSYGYTF.

This clone was picked up a small number of times. The rearrangement uses TRBV4-3 and TRBJ1-6, with D possibly being TRBD1 (5 bases). V was cut by 2 bases and J by 5 bases, with 13 bases left in between. The CDR3 spans 16 residues. CDR1 and CDR2 (germline): LGHNA, YSLEER. CDR3 protein: CASSQQGPAHNSPLHF. The CDR3 DNA follows: TGCGCCAGCAGCCAACAGGGACCCGCCCATAATTCACCCCTCCACTTT.

This CDR3 is CASSPGDETQYF. Here the CDR3 DNA reads TGTGCCAGCAGCCCCGGAGATGAGACCCAGTACTTC. J is TRBJ2-5 and V is TRBV5-4, with unresolved D. The CDR3 contains 12 residues. V was shortened by 4 bases and J by 5 bases, with 9 bases between the two germline ends. CDR1 is SGHNT, CDR2 YYREEE, per germline (reference sequence).

This clone was observed a single time. The CDR3 nucleotides read TGTGCCAGCAGCTTAGCCGGTGGCACCGGGGAGCTGTTTTTT. Translation: CASSLAGGTGELFF. The chain uses TRBV11-3 and TRBJ2-2, with D unresolved. The CDR3 is 14 amino acids. The V end lost 1 base, the J end lost 4 bases, and 7 bases lay between the germline ends. Germline CDR1 reads SGHNT; CDR2 reads YENEEA.

CDR3 residues: CASSLGRPDGLYEQYF. The CDR3 DNA reads TGCGCCAGCAGCTTGGGAAGGCCTGACGGGCTATACGAGCAGTACTTC. The chain is built from TRBV5-1 and TRBJ2-7, with no clear D. The CDR3 is 16 residues long. Germline CDR1 and CDR2: SGHRS and YFSETQ. Deletions cut 0 bases from V and 4 bases from J, with 17 bases between.

The chain combines TRBV7-2 with TRBJ1-4, with 7 nucleotides matching TRBD1. This CDR3 region has 15 residues. J lost 7 bases, V lost 6 bases, and 11 bases had no gene match. Per germline, CDR1 SGHTA and CDR2 FQGNSA. CDR3 DNA sequence: TGTGCCAGCAGACCCGGACAGGCGGGGGTTGAAAAACTGTTTTTT. Residues: CASRPGQAGVEKLFF.

The V and J genes are TRBV11-2 and TRBJ1-1, with a possible D match to TRBD1 (6 bases). CDR3 length equals 14 residues. V shed 5 bases and J shed 2 bases, with 12 bases lying between them. Germline CDR1 is SGHAT and CDR2 is FQNNGV. The CDR3 reads CASSPGQPNTEAFF. CDR3 in DNA: TGTGCCAGCAGCCCCGGACAGCCTAACACTGAAGCTTTCTTT.